This T cell receptor (beta chain) emerged from a study of OX40 agonist ivuxolimab in advanced cancers. Produced via immunoSEQ multiplex PCR; TCRdb's table is partial and in-frame only. This repertoire shows 40,000 or so clones, roughly four fifths found once; its top ten account for approximately 21%. Concerning this clone itself: Antigen specificity is unknown.

Germline V gene data show CDR1 as SNHLY and CDR2 as FYNNEI. CDR3 length: 12 residues. Trimming cost V 10 bases and J 7 bases, with 14 bases left between them. Overall study findings and caveats: In the 0.1 to 3.0 mg/kg range, CD4+ and CD8+ blood T cells had expanded clonally by week 6.

The rearrangement uses TRBV2 and TRBJ2-1, with a possible D match to TRBD2 (6 bases). The receptor's source is an adult with an advanced solid tumor such as melanoma, head and neck, liver or kidney cancer. The sample in question was CD4+ or CD8+ T cells sorted from blood, obtained in a trial of the OX40 agonist ivuxolimab. The CDR3 sequence: CATGGLSNEQFF. The CDR3 nucleotides are TGTGCCACCGGAGGGTTAAGTAATGAGCAGTTCTTC.